Listed below are T cell receptor beta chains from one sample, sequenced in a study of blood T cell repertoires in COVID-19. Using immunoSEQ multiplex PCR, the repertoire was profiled, and TCRdb retains in-frame clones only, with some absent. The sample includes 120,000 to 150,000 clones, around 81% of them seen just once. What was sequenced was peripheral blood. These receptors all come from a human donor with acute or convalescent COVID-19. The donor label of this sample is uncertain. CDR3s include the opening cysteine and the closing phenylalanine or tryptophan. Fields, in order: CDR3 length, clone size, D gene, J gene, V gene, CDR3 DNA, CDR3 protein. D genes are given only for firm matches. Some rows mark clone size as missing; the rest say once, few, many or name a class of expanded clone.

17 NA TRBD1 TRBJ1-6 TRBV5-1 TGCGCCAGCAGGGCGGGACAGGGGGCCTCCTATAATTCACCCCTCCACTTT CASRAGQGASYNSPLHF
15 NA NA TRBJ2-7 TRBV6-2/TRBV6-3 TGTGCCAGCAGTTACCTTGACAGGGAGGAAGGCGAGCAGTACTTC CASSYLDREEGEQYF
12 NA NA TRBJ1-5 TRBV7-9 TGTGCCAGCAGCCCATCGACAGGGCCCCAGCATTTT CASSPSTGPQHF
16 NA TRBD2 TRBJ2-3 TRBV30 TGTGCCTGTAAAGGGAAGCGGGGGTTTTTTACAGATACGCAGTATTTT CACKGKRGFFTDTQYF
15 few TRBD1 TRBJ1-4 TRBV5-1 TGCGCCAGCAGCCCCTGGGACAGGGCTAATGAAAAACTGTTTTTT CASSPWDRANEKLFF
14 NA NA TRBJ1-2 TRBV7-8 TGTGCCAGCAGCTTAGCCCAGGGGATGAAGGGCTACACCTTC CASSLAQGMKGYTF
13 NA NA TRBJ2-7 TRBV7-9 TGTGCCAGCAGCTTAGTTCACACGGGTGAGCAGTACTTC CASSLVHTGEQYF
14 NA NA TRBJ1-1 TRBV5-1 TGCGCCAGCAGCTTGCTACAGGGGAACACTGAAGCTTTCTTT CASSLLQGNTEAFF
16 NA NA TRBJ2-1 TRBV15 TGTGCCACCAGCAGAGATCGATCGAGCTCCTACAATGAGCAGTTCTTC CATSRDRSSSYNEQFF
16 NA TRBD2 TRBJ2-2 TRBV7-2 TGTGCCAGCAGCCCCTCCGGGACTAGCAAAGCCGGGGAGCTGTTTTTT CASSPSGTSKAGELFF
14 NA TRBD2 TRBJ2-5 TRBV20-1 TGCAGTGCTAGTACACTAGCGGGGAGAGAGACCCAGTACTTC CSASTLAGRETQYF
17 NA TRBD1 TRBJ1-2 TRBV5-1 TGCGCCAGCAGAGAGCCTTTTACAGGGGCTGGGTTCTATGGCTACACCTTC CASREPFTGAGFYGYTF
15 few TRBD1 TRBJ1-1 TRBV24-1 TGTGCCACCAGTGATACTACAGGGGGGAACACTGAAGCTTTCTTT CATSDTTGGNTEAFF
14 NA NA TRBJ1-5 TRBV5-4 TGTGCCAGCAGCTTGGATGGGCCGAATCAGCCCCAGCATTTT CASSLDGPNQPQHF
16 few NA TRBJ1-6 TRBV30 TGTGCCTGGAGTGTTTTGGCAGCGGCTTATAATTCACCCCTCCACTTT CAWSVLAAAYNSPLHF
14 NA NA TRBJ1-5 TRBV24-1 TGTGCCACCAGTGATTACACAGTCAATCAGCCCCAGCATTTT CATSDYTVNQPQHF
14 few NA TRBJ1-1 TRBV28 TGTGCCAGCAGTTTTGGAGGGCCGGATACTGAAGCTTTCTTT CASSFGGPDTEAFF
15 once NA TRBJ1-1 TRBV7-9 TGTGCCAGCAGCTCCAGACCGGGCGCGGGCACTGAAGCTTTCTTT CASSSRPGAGTEAFF
15 NA TRBD1 TRBJ2-4 TRBV5-1 TGCGCCAGCAGCTTGGGACAGGGTGACAAAAACATTCAGTACTTC CASSLGQGDKNIQYF
11 NA NA TRBJ1-1 TRBV12-3/TRBV12-4 TGTGCCAGCAGACACAACACTGAAGCTTTCTTT CASRHNTEAFF
16 few NA TRBJ2-1 TRBV7-3 TGTGCCAGCAGCTCACAAACCAGTCAGGGCGGCAATGAGCAGTTCTTC CASSSQTSQGGNEQFF
15 NA TRBD1 TRBJ1-1 TRBV3-1/TRBV3-2 TGTGCCAGCAGCCAAGATGCGAGGGGACAGGGGAAAGCTTTCTTT CASSQDARGQGKAFF
15 NA NA TRBJ2-1 TRBV18 TGTGCCAGCTCACCACAAACAGGCCCTGAGAATGAGCAGTTCTTC CASSPQTGPENEQFF
12 once NA TRBJ2-1 TRBV14 TGTGCCAGCAGCCCCTTAAACAATGAGCAGTTCTTC CASSPLNNEQFF
13 NA TRBD1 TRBJ1-5 TRBV6-5 TGTGCCAGCAGTTACCTACAGGGGTCGGCCCAGCATTTT CASSYLQGSAQHF
12 NA NA TRBJ2-7 TRBV13 TGTGCCAGCAGCCGGGCTAGCAACGAGCAGTACTTC CASSRASNEQYF
15 NA NA TRBJ1-4 TRBV5-1 TGCGCCAGCAGCCCCCGGGGGGGAACTAATGAAAAACTGTTTTTT CASSPRGGTNEKLFF
14 many NA TRBJ1-2 TRBV18 TGTGCCAGCTCACCACAAGGAGCTAACTATGGCTACACCTTC CASSPQGANYGYTF
15 once TRBD1 TRBJ1-1 TRBV24-1 TGTGCCACCAGTGATTTAAAGCAGGGGGACACTGAAGCTTTCTTT CATSDLKQGDTEAFF
15 NA TRBD1 TRBJ1-5 TRBV10-2 TGCGCCAGCAGTGAGTCGACAGGGTTGGGAGAGCCCCAGCATTTT CASSESTGLGEPQHF
15 NA TRBD1 TRBJ2-1 TRBV7-9 TGTGCCAGCAGCTTAGGACAGGGGCCCTACAATGAGCAGTTCTTC CASSLGQGPYNEQFF
14 once TRBD1 TRBJ2-2 TRBV27 TGTGCCAGCAGTCCCACAGGGGACACCGGGGAGCTGTTTTTT CASSPTGDTGELFF
13 NA NA TRBJ1-1 TRBV6-1 TGTGCCAGCAGTGATCTAAAGAACACTGAAGCTTTCTTT CASSDLKNTEAFF
15 NA TRBD1 TRBJ1-1 TRBV11-3 TGTGCCAGCAGCCCCGGCGGACAGGACGAGGCTGAAGCTTTCTTT CASSPGGQDEAEAFF
16 NA TRBD1 TRBJ1-1 TRBV7-6 TGTGCCAGCAGCTTAGCCCCACAGGGGGCTAGGTCTGAAGCTTTCTTT CASSLAPQGARSEAFF
16 NA NA TRBJ1-1 TRBV5-5 TGTGCCAGCAGCTTGTACGGCGCAGGGGCGGGGGGTGAAGCTTTCTTT CASSLYGAGAGGEAFF
14 NA NA TRBJ1-2 TRBV9 TGTGCCAGCAGCCTGGATCGTGTCGGGTATGGCTACACCTTC CASSLDRVGYGYTF
17 NA TRBD1 TRBJ1-6 TRBV5-1 TGCGCCAGCAGCCCCGGGGACAGGAGCTCCTATAATTCACCCCTCCACTTT CASSPGDRSSYNSPLHF
16 few TRBD2 TRBJ2-1 TRBV27 TGTGCCAGCAGTTTATCGAGCGGGGGGCTTTACAATGAGCAGTTCTTC CASSLSSGGLYNEQFF
15 NA TRBD1 TRBJ1-2 TRBV7-9 TGTGCCAGCAGCCCGGGACAGGGGTCGGGCTATGGCTACACCTTC CASSPGQGSGYGYTF
16 NA NA TRBJ1-2 TRBV9 TGTGCCAGCAGCGTAGGAGGGAGGATGACGAACTATGGCTACACCTTC CASSVGGRMTNYGYTF
15 NA TRBD1 TRBJ1-6 TRBV4-1 TGCGCCAGCAGCCTCCGGGACAGGGATAATTCACCCCTCCACTTT CASSLRDRDNSPLHF
17 NA NA TRBJ1-1 TRBV15 TGTGCCACCAGCGCCCCCACCGTAAACAGGCAGAACACTGAAGCTTTCTTT CATSAPTVNRQNTEAFF
13 NA NA TRBJ2-2 TRBV7-9 TGTGCCAGCAGCTTCCAGGTCACCGGGGAGCTGTTTTTT CASSFQVTGELFF
15 NA NA TRBJ2-3 TRBV7-3 TGTGCCAGCAGCTTTTCCGGACTAGGGGGAGATACGCAGTATTTT CASSFSGLGGDTQYF
17 NA TRBD2 TRBJ2-1 TRBV15 TGTGCCACCACCCACCCAAGCGGGGGGAGCTCCTACAATGAGCAGTTCTTC CATTHPSGGSSYNEQFF
14 few NA TRBJ1-4 TRBV19 TGTGCCAGTAGTATCCGGGGGTCGAATGAAAAACTGTTTTTT CASSIRGSNEKLFF
12 NA NA TRBJ1-1 TRBV7-9 TGTGCCAGCAGCCAGGCGGGGGAGGAAGCTTTCTTT CASSQAGEEAFF
16 NA NA TRBJ1-6 TRBV6-5 TGTGCCAGCAGTTACGCAGGGGCCTCTTATAATTCACCCCTCCACTTT CASSYAGASYNSPLHF
15 NA TRBD1 TRBJ1-1 TRBV25-1 TGTGCCAGCAGTTTGACAGGGTTTGGGGAAACTGAAGCTTTCTTT CASSLTGFGETEAFF
15 NA NA TRBJ1-6 TRBV15 TGTGCCACCAGCAGCACTGGGGGGACCAATTCACCCCTCCACTTT CATSSTGGTNSPLHF
16 NA TRBD1 TRBJ1-6 TRBV5-4 TGTGCCAGCAGCCAGGGGACAGGCTCCTATAATTCACCCCTCCACTTT CASSQGTGSYNSPLHF
14 NA NA TRBJ1-2 TRBV11-1 TGTGCCACCTCCCATCTGGGGGGAGGCTATGGCTACACCTTC CATSHLGGGYGYTF
12 NA TRBD2 TRBJ2-3 TRBV19 TGTGCCACCGCGGGGGGTTGGGATACGCAGTATTTT CATAGGWDTQYF
14 NA NA TRBJ1-1 TRBV18 TGTGCCAGCTCACCAAGGGGAAAGGGGTGGGAAGCTTTCTTT CASSPRGKGWEAFF
13 NA NA TRBJ2-5 TRBV5-1 TGCGCCAGCAGCTTGGGGGCTCAAGAGACCCAGTACTTC CASSLGAQETQYF
18 few TRBD2 TRBJ2-2 TRBV11-3 TGTGCCAGCAGCCAGGGACTAGCGGGGGTATCGAACACCGGGGAGCTGTTTTTT CASSQGLAGVSNTGELFF
18 once TRBD1 TRBJ1-1 TRBV18 TGTGCCAGCTCACCACTCTTTACCCGGACAGGAGTGAACACTGAAGCTTTCTTT CASSPLFTRTGVNTEAFF
16 NA TRBD2 TRBJ2-1 TRBV7-8 TGTGCCAGCAGCTTAGAGGGCGGGGGGGGTTACAATGAGCAGTTCTTC CASSLEGGGGYNEQFF
15 NA TRBD1 TRBJ1-1 TRBV19 TGTGCCAGTACCCCAGGGGACAGGGAGGGCACTGAAGCTTTCTTT CASTPGDREGTEAFF